The T cell receptor beta chain described here comes from a study of CD8 T cells in ankylosing spondylitis. Study-wide results and limits: Disease-linked clones proved CD8+ and comparatively uncommon in peripheral blood. Significant enrichment of disease-linked clones was reportedly seen in matched ankylosing spondylitis synovial fluid.

This CDR3 has 13 amino acids. Germline values: CDR1 MNHEY, CDR2 SVGAGI. The V and J ends lost 8 bases and 5 bases respectively, with 16 bases between them. This clonotype was observed at least ten times. Its matching antigen is unknown. TCRdb processed the 5' RACE reads anew with MiXCR; each CDR3 protein has one entry. This table holds approximately 240,000 distinct CDR3 sequences, more than 9% found once. This clonotype was sampled from a male donor with ankylosing spondylitis or in good health (not recorded which). Sequenced material: blood, either unsorted or a sorted T cell fraction (not recorded which). The J gene is TRBJ2-7, the V gene TRBV6-5; weak D call: TRBD1 (6 bases). CDR3 DNA: TGTGCCAGCCAAACAGGGTCAGACCACGAGCAGTACTTC. Translated, it gives CASQTGSDHEQYF.